The clone carrying this T cell receptor (beta chain) has a handful of counts. No antigen is known for it. TCRdb re-derived calls from the 5' RACE reads in MiXCR, one entry per CDR3 protein. Of approximately 600,000 distinct CDR3 sequences in the sample, around 7.5% were seen once. The record originates from a study of identical twins. Study results and limitations: Memory repertoires lacked the insertion deficit that abundant cord blood beta clonotypes showed.

The CDR3 consists of 15 residues. The germline gives CDR1 SGHAT, CDR2 FQNNGV. V trimming: 4 bases; J trimming: 7 bases; junction bases outside the gene matches: 5. These records were also assigned to another study, of yellow fever vaccine responses in identical twins.

The origin of this receptor is a woman under 30 in good health. The J gene is TRBJ2-1, the V gene TRBV11-2; 12 bases map to TRBD2. The sequenced sample was PBMCs. In nucleotides, the CDR3 is TGTGCCAGCAGCTGGCTAGCGGGAGGGGGTAATGAGCAGTTCTTC. Translated: CASSWLAGGGNEQFF. Together with reference TRBV11-2 and TRBJ2-1, the CDR3 gives the full variable domain: EAGVAQSPRYKIIEKRQSVAFWCNPISGHATLYWYQQILGQGPKLLIQFQNNGVVDDSQLPKDRFSAERLKGVDSTLKIQPAKLEDSAVYLCASSWLAGGGNEQFFGPGTRLTVL.